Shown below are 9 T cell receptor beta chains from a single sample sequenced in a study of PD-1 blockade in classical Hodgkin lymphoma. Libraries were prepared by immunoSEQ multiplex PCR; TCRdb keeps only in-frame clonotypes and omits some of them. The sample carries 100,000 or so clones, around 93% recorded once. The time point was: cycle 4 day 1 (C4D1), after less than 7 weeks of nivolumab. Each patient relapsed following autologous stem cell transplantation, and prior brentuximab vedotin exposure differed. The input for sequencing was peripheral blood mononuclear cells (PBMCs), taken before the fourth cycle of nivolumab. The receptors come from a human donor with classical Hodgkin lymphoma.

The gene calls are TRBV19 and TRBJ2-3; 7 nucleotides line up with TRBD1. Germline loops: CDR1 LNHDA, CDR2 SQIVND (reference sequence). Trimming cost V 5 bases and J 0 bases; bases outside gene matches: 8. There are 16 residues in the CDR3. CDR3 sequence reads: CASSFQTGQSTDTQYF. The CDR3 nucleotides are TGTGCCAGTAGTTTCCAGACGGGACAGAGCACAGATACGCAGTATTTT.

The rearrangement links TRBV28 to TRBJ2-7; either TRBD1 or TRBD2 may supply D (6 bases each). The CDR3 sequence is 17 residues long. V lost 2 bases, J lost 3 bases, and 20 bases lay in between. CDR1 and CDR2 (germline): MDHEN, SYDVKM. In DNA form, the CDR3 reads TGTGCCAGCAGTTTAAGCCGAGACAGGCCGGGGGACTACGAGCAGTACTTC. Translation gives CASSLSRDRPGDYEQYF.

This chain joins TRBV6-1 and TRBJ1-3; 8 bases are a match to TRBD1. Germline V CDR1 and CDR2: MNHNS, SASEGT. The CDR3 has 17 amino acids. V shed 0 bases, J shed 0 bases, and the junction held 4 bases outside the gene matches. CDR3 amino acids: CASSEALQGASGNTIYF. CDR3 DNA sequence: TGTGCCAGCAGTGAAGCGCTTCAGGGGGCCTCTGGAAACACCATATATTTT.

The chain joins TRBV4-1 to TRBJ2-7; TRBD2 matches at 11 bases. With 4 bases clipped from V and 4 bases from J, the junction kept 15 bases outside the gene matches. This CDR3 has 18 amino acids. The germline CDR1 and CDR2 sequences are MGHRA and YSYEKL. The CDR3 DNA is TGCGCCAGCAGCCCACGCGTAGTAGCGGGAGGGCCAGTATACGAGCAGTACTTC. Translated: CASSPRVVAGGPVYEQYF.

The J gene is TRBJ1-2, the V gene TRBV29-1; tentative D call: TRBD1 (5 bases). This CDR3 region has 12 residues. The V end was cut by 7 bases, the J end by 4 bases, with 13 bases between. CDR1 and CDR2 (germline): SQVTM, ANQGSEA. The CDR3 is CSAPGGTYGYTF. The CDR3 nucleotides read TGCAGCGCCCCTGGGGGTACCTATGGCTACACCTTC.

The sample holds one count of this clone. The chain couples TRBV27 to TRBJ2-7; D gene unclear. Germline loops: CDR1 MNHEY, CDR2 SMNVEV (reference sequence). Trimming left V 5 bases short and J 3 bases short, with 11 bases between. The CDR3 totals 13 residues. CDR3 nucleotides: TGTGCCAGCAGTATGAATGTAGTCTACGAGCAGTACTTC. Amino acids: CASSMNVVYEQYF.

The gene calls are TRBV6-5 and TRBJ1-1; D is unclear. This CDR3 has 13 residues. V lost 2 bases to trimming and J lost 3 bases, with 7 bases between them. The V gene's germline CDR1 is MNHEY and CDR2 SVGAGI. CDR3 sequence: CASSYLADTEAFF. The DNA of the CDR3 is TGTGCCAGCAGTTACCTAGCGGACACTGAAGCTTTCTTT.

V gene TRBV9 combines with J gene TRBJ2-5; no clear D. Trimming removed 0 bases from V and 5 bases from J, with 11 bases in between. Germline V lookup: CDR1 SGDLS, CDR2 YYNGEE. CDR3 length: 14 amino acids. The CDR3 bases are TGTGCCAGCAGCGTAGCTTCCCGGGTGGAGACCCAGTACTTC. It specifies CASSVASRVETQYF.

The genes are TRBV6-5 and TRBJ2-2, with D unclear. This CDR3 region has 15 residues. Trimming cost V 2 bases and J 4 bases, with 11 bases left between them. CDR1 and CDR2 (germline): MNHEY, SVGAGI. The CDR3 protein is CASSYDLWGTGELFF. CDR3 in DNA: TGTGCCAGCAGTTACGATTTATGGGGCACCGGGGAGCTGTTTTTT.